Sequencing of this T cell receptor (beta chain) was carried out in a study of PD-1 blockade in classical Hodgkin lymphoma. The study, taken as a whole, reports: When set against healthy donors, newly diagnosed patients were reported to show lower baseline TCR diversity.

Time point here: newly diagnosed, previously untreated cHL patient sample. After PBMCs were thawed, their CD8+ T cells were isolated by magnetic negative selection. Comparison PBMCs came from previously untreated, newly diagnosed classical Hodgkin lymphoma patients. Details on this clone: What it binds is not known.

TCRdb keeps only in-frame clones here, not all; method: immunoSEQ multiplex PCR. The profile shows about 14,000 clones, 91% of them singletons. This sequence was found in a human donor with classical Hodgkin lymphoma. Sequencing was performed on CD8+ T cells from blood.

Here the CDR3 reads CASSEAHSTYNEQFF. In DNA form, the CDR3 reads TGTGCCAGCAGTGAAGCCCACTCAACCTACAATGAGCAGTTCTTC. This chain connects TRBV6-1 to TRBJ2-1; D call uncertain. The length of the CDR3 is 15 residues. Germline loops: CDR1 MNHNS, CDR2 SASEGT. V lost 0 bases and J 2 bases, leaving 8 bases between the germline ends.